The rows below give T cell receptor beta chains drawn from one sample of a study of blood T cells in healthy people across ages. TCRdb redid the calling of the 5' RACE reads with MiXCR, one entry per CDR3 protein. The data hold about 1.4 million distinct CDR3 sequences, with approximately 59% observed a single time. What was sequenced was blood. These TCRs come from a man younger than 30 in good health. Each CDR3 is given without its conserved first and last residue.

v_call	j_call	cdr3_aa
TRBV6-5	TRBJ2-3	ASYRTGRTDTQY
TRBV7-2	TRBJ2-1	ASSSRERTAHNEQF
TRBV27	NA	ASSLGDYSTYEQY
TRBV29-1	TRBJ2-7	SAWTGYNEQY
TRBV10-3	TRBJ2-1	AITQGLAPQEQF
TRBV6-1	TRBJ2-3	ASRWGPLADTQY
TRBV27	TRBJ2-3	ASSLLAGRLDTQY
TRBV20-1	TRBJ2-1	SAPITGLAGVNEQF
TRBV3-1	TRBJ2-5	ASSQGIGYQETQY
TRBV7-2	TRBJ2-7	ASTPVFRGLYEQY
TRBV10-3	TRBJ2-1	AILRVGDNEQF
TRBV6-2/TRBV6-3	TRBJ2-4	ASRESSKNIQY
TRBV12-3/TRBV12-4	TRBJ2-3	ASSSAALDHTQY
TRBV2	TRBJ2-5	ASTASGRRETQY
TRBV20-1	TRBJ2-1	SARGLAERVQF
TRBV25-1	NA	ASSEYPKTTYEQY
TRBV5-1	TRBJ2-3	ASSRGQLLTDTQY
TRBV3-1	TRBJ2-3	ASSRGLAGTDTQY
TRBV7-2	TRBJ1-6	ASSVPDRYNSPLH
TRBV10-3	TRBJ2-6	AISRNRDRASSGANVLT
TRBV28	TRBJ2-7	ASSPPRTSYEQY
TRBV7-2	TRBJ1-6	ASSLGLKTISSYNSPLH
TRBV12-3/TRBV12-4	TRBJ2-1	ASTPSGFDEQF
TRBV11-2	TRBJ2-1	ASSSLRFDNEQF
TRBV11-2	TRBJ1-3	ASSRVGGSGNTIY